Here is one TCR beta chain with its context. As yet, its antigen is unknown. This entry comes from a study of cytomegalovirus exposure and HLA in healthy donors. Study-level points and caveats: Follow-up analysis later connected one missense variant in DCLRE1C with trimming of TCR beta V- and J-genes.

Use of 60 Vbeta and 13 Jbeta primers characterized the PCR. TCRdb keeps only in-frame clones here, not all; method: immunoSEQ multiplex PCR. The sample holds some 150,000 clones, 70% seen once. Source material: PBMCs. This receptor was obtained from a young woman in good health and CMV-seronegative.

CDR3 protein: CAWSVFSGRDTQYF. The CDR3 DNA sequence: TGTGCCTGGAGTGTATTTAGCGGGAGGGATACGCAGTATTTT. The chain joins TRBV30 to TRBJ2-3, with TRBD2 identical over 10 bases. This CDR3 has 14 amino acids. V was clipped by 0 bases and J by 6 bases; unmatched bases: 3. Germline V lookup: CDR1 GTSNPN, CDR2 SVGIG (reference sequence). Drawing the rest from reference TRBV30 and TRBJ2-3, the complete variable domain is SQTIHQWPATLVQPVGSPLSLECTVEGTSNPNLYWYRQAAGRGLQLLFYSVGIGQISSEVPQNLSASRPQDRQFILSSKKLLLSDSGFYLCAWSVFSGRDTQYFGPGTRLTVL.